The 21 T cell receptor beta chains listed next were all sequenced from one sample in a study of cytomegalovirus exposure and HLA in healthy donors. The primer mix had 60 Vbeta and 13 Jbeta primers. Assay: immunoSEQ multiplex PCR; the TCRdb copy retains only in-frame clones and omits some. In the table there are 100,000 or so clones, 74% of which are singletons. Sequenced sample: PBMCs. These receptors were obtained from a man aged 50 to 60 in good health and CMV-seropositive.

This chain uses TRBV7-8 with TRBJ2-7; tentative D call: TRBD2 (5 bases). Germline lookup yields CDR1 SGHVS and CDR2 FQNEAQ. There are 13 residues in the CDR3. The ends were cut back, 1 base at V and 5 bases at J, with 9 bases in the middle. The CDR3 sequence is CASSLVGDDEQYF. DNA for the CDR3: TGTGCCAGCAGCTTAGTCGGGGATGACGAGCAGTACTTC. Based on the CDR3 plus reference TRBV7-8 and TRBJ2-7, the full variable domain is GAGVSQSPRYKVAKRGQDVALRCDPISGHVSLFWYQQALGQGPEFLTYFQNEAQLDKSGLPSDRFFAERPEGSVSTLKIQRTQQEDSAVYLCASSLVGDDEQYFGPGTRLTVT.

V usage is TRBV4-1 and J usage is TRBJ1-2; D is unresolved. V gave up 5 bases and J gave up 4 bases, with 20 bases separating them. Germline V gene lookup returns CDR1 MGHRA and CDR2 YSYEKL. The CDR3 extends over 16 amino acids. This CDR3 reads CASSFQKGGLGYGYTF. The CDR3 DNA reads TGCGCCAGCAGCTTTCAAAAGGGCGGGTTAGGCTATGGCTACACCTTC.

The rearrangement links TRBV6-5 to TRBJ2-5; tentative D call: TRBD2 (5 bases). The germline V gene has CDR1 MNHEY and CDR2 SVGAGI. There are 14 residues in the CDR3. V lost 2 bases and J lost 1, with 8 bases in between. The CDR3 nucleotides read TGTGCCAGCAGTTACGACCGGGGCCAAGAGACCCAGTACTTC. Encoded protein: CASSYDRGQETQYF.

This chain's CDR3 is CSASREAFF. The CDR3 DNA reads TGCAGTGCCTCCCGTGAGGCTTTCTTT. This chain joins TRBV20-1 and TRBJ1-1; D uncertain. V was trimmed by 6 bases and J by 11 bases, leaving 10 bases between them. This CDR3 has 9 residues. Germline lookup yields CDR1 DFQATT and CDR2 SNEGSKA (reference sequence).

Judged by abundance, this clone is medium-sized. The V gene is TRBV7-2, the J gene TRBJ2-5; D possibly corresponds to TRBD2 (6 bases). The V and J ends lost 6 bases and 5 bases respectively, with 19 bases between them. The CDR3 has 15 residues. Germline V lookup: CDR1 SGHTA, CDR2 FQGNSA. The DNA of the CDR3 is TGTGCCAGCAGTCTAATTTCTGGGACTCGGGAGACCCAGTACTTC. Residues: CASSLISGTRETQYF. Using reference TRBV7-2 and TRBJ2-5 for the parts outside the CDR3, the full variable domain is GAGVSQSPSNKVTEKGKDVELRCDPISGHTALYWYRQSLGQGLEFLIYFQGNSAPDKSGLPSDRFSAERTGGSVSTLTIQRTQQEDSAVYLCASSLISGTRETQYFGPGTRLLVL.

The chain links TRBV10-3 to TRBJ1-2; no reliable D call. Germline assignment: CDR1 ENHRY and CDR2 SYGVKD. Deletions cut 0 bases from V and 8 bases from J, with 16 bases between. The CDR3 sequence is 15 residues long. CDR3 sequence reads: CAISESESRGIGYTF. Written as DNA, the CDR3 is TGTGCCATCAGTGAGTCGGAGAGCCGCGGGATCGGCTACACCTTC.

The rearrangement uses TRBV10-3 and TRBJ1-5, with D possibly being TRBD1 (5 bases). The ends were cut back, 3 bases at V and 4 bases at J, with 10 bases in the middle. The CDR3 length is 14 residues. Germline V gene data show CDR1 as ENHRY and CDR2 as SYGVKD. The CDR3 spells CAISERGDNQPQHF. In nucleotides, the CDR3 is TGTGCCATCAGTGAACGGGGGGATAATCAGCCCCAGCATTTT.

This sequence joins TRBV29-1 and TRBJ1-1; maybe TRBD1 (6 bases). V lost 7 bases and J lost 0, with 15 bases in between. This CDR3 is 14 amino acids long. Germline values: CDR1 SQVTM, CDR2 ANQGSEA. This CDR3 reads CSACPRGVNTEAFF. DNA of the CDR3: TGCAGCGCCTGTCCCAGGGGCGTGAACACTGAAGCTTTCTTT.

This chain links TRBV5-4 with TRBJ1-1, with 7 bases identical to TRBD1. The length of the CDR3 is 14 residues. In germline, CDR1 is SGHNT, CDR2 YYREEE (reference sequence). J gave up 10 bases and V 1 base, and 10 bases lay outside the gene matches. CDR3: CASSLNTGVLAAFF. The DNA for the CDR3 is TGTGCCAGCAGCTTGAACACAGGGGTTCTTGCAGCTTTCTTT. Full variable domain (rest looked up from reference TRBV5-4 and TRBJ1-1): ETGVTQSPTHLIKTRGQQVTLRCSSQSGHNTVSWYQQALGQGPQFIFQYYREEENGRGNFPPRFSGLQFPNYSSELNVNALELDDSALYLCASSLNTGVLAAFFGQGTRLTVV.

This chain uses TRBV10-3 with TRBJ2-1; TRBD2 matches 8 bases. The CDR3 runs 14 residues. The germline V gene has CDR1 ENHRY and CDR2 SYGVKD. V gave up 0 bases and J gave up 9 bases; unmatched junction bases: 4. The CDR3 bases are TGTGCCATCAGTGAGTCCAGCGGGGGAAGTGAGCAGTTCTTC. Amino acids: CAISESSGGSEQFF.

V usage is TRBV7-9 and J usage is TRBJ1-2; TRBD1 matches 8 bases. CDR1 and CDR2 (germline): SEHNR, FQNEAQ (reference sequence). V lost 3 bases to trimming and J lost 8 bases; unmatched junction nucleotides: 5. The CDR3 runs to 13 residues. CDR3 loop: CASSLQGAGGYTF. The DNA for the CDR3 is TGTGCCAGCAGCTTGCAGGGGGCAGGGGGCTACACCTTC.

This chain joins TRBV27 and TRBJ2-7, with D perhaps matching TRBD1 (5 bases). The CDR3 has 15 amino acids. Trimming removed 5 bases at V and 0 bases at J, with 14 bases between. Germline CDR1 and CDR2: MNHEY and SMNVEV (reference sequence). The CDR3 DNA sequence: TGTGCCAGCAGTAGGGGAACAGGCGACTCCTACGAGCAGTACTTC. Amino acids: CASSRGTGDSYEQYF.

The chain carries TRBV19 and TRBJ2-1; D gene uncertain. V lost 2 bases and J lost 0, with 5 bases in between. Germline V gene lookup returns CDR1 LNHDA and CDR2 SQIVND (reference sequence). CDR3 length: 14 amino acids. CDR3 region: CASSIPSSYNEQFF. The DNA for the CDR3 is TGTGCCAGTAGTATACCTAGCTCCTACAATGAGCAGTTCTTC.

The V gene is TRBV6-1, the J gene TRBJ1-5; tentatively, D is TRBD1 (5 bases). The CDR3 covers 15 residues. V gave up 6 bases and J gave up 0 bases, with 12 bases separating them. Germline V gives CDR1 MNHNS, CDR2 SASEGT. CDR3 protein: CASRLQDHSNQPQHF. The CDR3 DNA sequence: TGTGCCAGCAGACTACAGGATCATAGCAATCAGCCCCAGCATTTT.

Concerning this clone: Sequence at one end of the junction differs from germline and may be a read error. V usage is TRBV6-5 and J usage is TRBJ1-1, with D maybe TRBD1 (6 bases). The CDR3 sequence is 12 residues long. Germline V gene sequence: CDR1 MNHEY, CDR2 SVGAGI. The CDR3 DNA follows: TGTGCCAGCAGGACCGGGGGGGACACCACGTCTTTT. As protein: CASRTGGDTTSF.

This chain links TRBV14 with TRBJ2-1; the match to TRBD1 covers 10 bases. The CDR3 covers 16 residues. Germline values: CDR1 SGHDN, CDR2 FVKESK. The V and J ends lost 2 bases and 2 bases, in that order; junction bases with no gene match: 3. The CDR3 DNA is TGTGCCAGCAGCCAACCCGGGACAGGGGCCTACAATGAGCAGTTCTTC. It encodes CASSQPGTGAYNEQFF. Together with reference TRBV14 and TRBJ2-1, the CDR3 gives the full variable domain: EAGVTQFPSHSVIEKGQTVTLRCDPISGHDNLYWYRRVMGKEIKFLLHFVKESKQDESGMPNNRFLAERTGGTYSTLKVQPAELEDSGVYFCASSQPGTGAYNEQFFGPGTRLTVL.

This clone appeared a few times. The chain couples TRBV6-1 to TRBJ2-5; TRBD2 is a possible D gene (6 bases). The CDR3 has 13 amino acids. V was trimmed by 6 bases and J by 2 bases, leaving 10 bases between them. Germline V gene data show CDR1 as MNHNS and CDR2 as SASEGT. The CDR3 DNA follows: TGTGCCAGCAGGGCTAGCGTGCAAGAGACCCAGTACTTC. Translating it yields CASRASVQETQYF.

This sequence joins TRBV11-2 and TRBJ2-3, with 7 nucleotides matching TRBD1. The CDR3 is 16 residues long. Losses at the gene ends were 5 bases for V and 0 bases for J; bases not matched to a gene: 8. In germline, CDR1 is SGHAT, CDR2 FQNNGV. The CDR3 DNA sequence: TGTGCCAGCAGCCCCCTCGAGGGGGCCAGCACAGATACGCAGTATTTT. Protein product: CASSPLEGASTDTQYF.

V usage is TRBV7-3 and J usage is TRBJ2-2, with TRBD1 as a possible D gene (6 bases). V lost 1 base, J lost 2 bases, and 11 bases lay in between. In germline, CDR1 is SGHTA, CDR2 FQGTGA. The CDR3 covers 16 residues. CDR3 DNA sequence: TGTGCCAGCAGCTTAAACCACAGGGCCAACACCGGGGAGCTGTTTTTT. It specifies CASSLNHRANTGELFF.

The V gene is TRBV10-3, the J gene TRBJ2-7; tentative D call: TRBD1 (5 bases). V lost 9 bases, J lost 2 bases, and 14 bases lay in between. The length of the CDR3 is 13 residues. Germline V CDR1 and CDR2: ENHRY, SYGVKD. Here the CDR3 DNA reads TGTGCCATAGGGGTTGGTGGCCCCTACGAGCAGTACTTC. Amino acid sequence: CAIGVGGPYEQYF.

Comments on this clone: At one end the junction does not follow the germline gene, possibly because of a read error. V usage is TRBV9 and J usage is TRBJ2-6; D possibly corresponds to TRBD1 (5 bases). The CDR3 sequence is 15 residues long. Germline V CDR1 and CDR2: SGDLS, YYNGEE. CDR3 amino acids: CASTGESSGANGLTF. In nucleotides, the CDR3 is TGTGCCAGTACAGGTGAAAGCTCTGGGGCCAACGGCCTGACTTTC.